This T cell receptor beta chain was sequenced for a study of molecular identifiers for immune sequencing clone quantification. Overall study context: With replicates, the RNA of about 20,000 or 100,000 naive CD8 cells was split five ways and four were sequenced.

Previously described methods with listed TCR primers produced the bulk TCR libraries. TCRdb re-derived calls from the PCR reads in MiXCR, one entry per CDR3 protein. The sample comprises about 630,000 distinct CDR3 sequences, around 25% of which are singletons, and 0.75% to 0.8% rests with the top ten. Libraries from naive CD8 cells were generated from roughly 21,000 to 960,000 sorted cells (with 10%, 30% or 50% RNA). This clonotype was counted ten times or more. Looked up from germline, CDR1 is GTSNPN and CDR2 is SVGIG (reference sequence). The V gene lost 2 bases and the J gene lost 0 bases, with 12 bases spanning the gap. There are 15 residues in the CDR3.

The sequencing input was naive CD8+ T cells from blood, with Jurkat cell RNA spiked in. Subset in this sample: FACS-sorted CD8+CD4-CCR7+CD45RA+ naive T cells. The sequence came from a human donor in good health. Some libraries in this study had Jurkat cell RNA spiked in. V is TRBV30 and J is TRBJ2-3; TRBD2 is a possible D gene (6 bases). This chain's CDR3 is CAWSYGGISTDTQYF. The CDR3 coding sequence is TGTGCCTGGAGTTACGGGGGAATAAGCACAGATACGCAGTATTTT.